This passage covers 20 T cell receptor beta chains from one sample sequenced in a study of shared clonotypes between healthy human individuals. Profiled with immunoSEQ multiplex PCR; TCRdb holds only in-frame clones, not every one. Of about 490,000 clones in the sample, approximately 84% are singletons; the top ten hold roughly 13%. The source material was PBMCs. The receptors were sampled from a woman aged 40 to 49 in good health. Some clones in this sample may be carry-over from other donors' samples.

In regard to this clone: A much larger clone is a single base away; this may be a read error. This chain connects TRBV6-5 to TRBJ2-7, with 9 nucleotides matching TRBD2. The CDR3 spans 15 residues. V trimming: 3 bases; J trimming: 3 bases; junction bases outside the gene matches: 6. The germline CDR1 and CDR2 sequences are MNHEY and SVGAGI. CDR3 in amino acids: CASSYSSGMGYEQYF. As DNA, the CDR3 is TGTGCCAGCAGTTATTCTAGCGGGATGGGCTACGAGCAGTACTTC.

As to this clone: A far larger clone is only one base removed, so a read error is likely. The rearrangement joins TRBV28 to TRBJ1-5; D gene uncertain. The length of the CDR3 is 13 residues. Germline-derived CDR1 and CDR2 are MDHEN and SYDVKM. CDR3: CSSSLDSNQPQHF. CDR3 in DNA: TGTTCCAGCAGTCTAGATAGCAATCAGCCCCAGCATTTT.

For this clone: A far larger clone is one base from this, pointing to a likely read error. The sample holds other DNA sequences that translate to the same CDR3. V usage is TRBV7-2 and J usage is TRBJ1-5; D is undetermined. The CDR3 spans 14 residues. Germline V lookup: CDR1 SGHTA, CDR2 FQGNSA. The CDR3 loop is CASSTDVGNQPQHF. Here the CDR3 DNA reads TGTGCCAGCAGCACGGACGTAGGCAATCAGCCCCAGCACTTT.

The chain uses TRBV19 and TRBJ2-7; 9 positions agree with TRBD2. Unmatched junction bases numbered 5, after V lost 5 bases and J lost 0 bases. Germline CDR1 is LNHDA and CDR2 is SQIVND (reference sequence). CDR3 size: 15 residues. CDR3 sequence: CASSLRLADSYEQYF. Here the CDR3 DNA reads TGTGCCAGTAGTCTCCGACTAGCGGACTCCTACGAGCAGTACTTC.

The chain carries TRBV18 and TRBJ2-3, with 12 bases lining up with TRBD2. The V gene's germline CDR1 is KGHSH and CDR2 LQKENI. The V and J ends lost 3 bases and 2 bases, in that order; junction bases with no gene match: 12. This CDR3 is built from 19 residues. CDR3: CASSPVAPTSGSITDTQYF. As DNA, the CDR3 is TGTGCCAGCTCACCCGTCGCTCCGACTAGCGGGAGTATCACAGATACGCAGTATTTT.

To note about this clone: Since a far larger clone is one base different, this is likely a read error. The sample has other DNA sequences that encode this CDR3 too. V usage is TRBV29-1 and J usage is TRBJ1-2; D call uncertain. The CDR3 is 10 residues long. Germline-derived CDR1 and CDR2 are SQVTM and ANQGSEA. Here the CDR3 DNA reads TGCAGCTTGTCGAGGGATGGCTACACATTC. It specifies CSLSRDGYTF.

For this clone: With only one base between it and a far larger clone, this is likely a read error. Distinct nucleotide sequences in the sample also encode this CDR3. The chain links TRBV14 to TRBJ2-7, with 11 positions matching TRBD2. CDR1 is SGHDN and CDR2 is FVKESK in the germline V gene. CDR3 size: 14 residues. J gave up 6 bases and V 7 bases, and 8 bases lay outside the gene matches. CDR3 DNA sequence: TGTGCCAGCACCCTAGCGGGAGGCACTTCCGAGCAGTACTTC. It yields the protein CASTLAGGTSEQYF.

The table lists this clone with a count of one. The rearrangement uses TRBV28 and TRBJ2-1, with a possible D match to TRBD1 (6 bases). The V end was cut by 6 bases, the J end by 2 bases, with 14 bases between. Germline V lookup: CDR1 MDHEN, CDR2 SYDVKM. The CDR3 runs to 15 residues. CDR3 coding DNA: TGTGCCAGCAGCCTTCAGGGGCGCACCTACAATGAGCAGTTCTTC. It specifies CASSLQGRTYNEQFF. The full variable domain, its missing parts supplied by reference TRBV28 and TRBJ2-1, is DVKVTQSSRYLVKRTGEKVFLECVQDMDHENMFWYRQDPGLGLRLIYFSYDVKMKEKGDIPEGYSVSREKKERFSLILESASTNQTSMYLCASSLQGRTYNEQFFGPGTRLTVL.

This clone was recorded only once. The chain uses TRBV2 and TRBJ2-3, with no clear D. Per the germline V gene, CDR1 is SNHLY and CDR2 is FYNNEI. Between the trimmed V and J ends, which lost 6 bases and 1 base, there was a span of 8 bases. This CDR3 has 13 amino acids. The CDR3: CASSPPGTDTQYF. In DNA form, the CDR3 reads TGTGCCAGCAGCCCCCCCGGCACAGATACGCAGTATTTT.

A note on this clone: A far larger clone is one nucleotide away, so this likely arose from a read error. CDR3 DNA sequence: TGCGCCAGCAGATGGGACGGAGACACCGGGGAGCTGTTTTTT. Amino acid sequence: CASRWDGDTGELFF. This chain connects TRBV5-1 to TRBJ2-2; D may correspond to TRBD1 or TRBD2 (5 bases each). Germline-derived CDR1 and CDR2 are SGHRS and YFSETQ. With 5 bases removed from V and 3 bases from J, the gap between germline ends came to 11 bases. The CDR3 covers 14 residues. The whole variable domain, filled in from reference TRBV5-1 and TRBJ2-2, reads KAGVTQTPRYLIKTRGQQVTLSCSPISGHRSVSWYQQTPGQGLQFLFEYFSETQRNKGNFPGRFSGRQFSNSRSEMNVSTLELGDSALYLCASRWDGDTGELFFGEGSRLTVL.

The gene calls are TRBV7-9 and TRBJ2-2; TRBD2 might be the D (5 bases). The CDR3 is made up of 14 amino acids. V lost 4 bases and J 5 bases, leaving 11 bases between the germline ends. The germline V gene encodes CDR1 SEHNR and CDR2 FQNEAQ (reference sequence). The chain's CDR3 is CASSSGTGTGELFF. The CDR3 nucleotides read TGTGCCAGCAGCTCCGGAACGGGAACCGGGGAGCTGTTTTTT.

The J gene is TRBJ2-7, the V gene TRBV10-2, with D possibly matching TRBD2 (6 bases). The CDR3 has 11 residues. Germline CDR1 and CDR2: WSHSY and SAAADI. Trimming shortened V by 7 bases and J by 4 bases, and 8 bases separated the two germline ends. In DNA form, the CDR3 reads TGCGCCAGCAAAGGAGGGTACGAGCAGTACTTC. It codes for CASKGGYEQYF.

This chain uses TRBV4-3 with TRBJ2-5, with TRBD2 matching over 13 bases. Germline loops: CDR1 LGHNA, CDR2 YSLEER. Trimming at V came to 1 base and at J to 4 bases, leaving 0 bases not matched to a gene. CDR3 length: 15 residues. The CDR3 spells CASSQGLAGGETQYF. The CDR3 bases are TGCGCCAGCAGCCAAGGACTAGCGGGAGGAGAGACCCAGTACTTC.

This clone has more than one count but fewer than ten. An end of the junction differs from the germline gene, which may be a read error. The chain couples TRBV10-1 to TRBJ2-7; no definite D call. Germline V lookup: CDR1 WNHNN, CDR2 SYGVQD (reference sequence). The CDR3 is 11 residues long. DNA of the CDR3: TGCGCCAGCAGTGAGTCATACGTGCAGTACTTC. Encoded protein: CASSESYVQYF.

The chain has TRBV27 and TRBJ1-2; D is possibly TRBD1 (6 bases). The CDR3 consists of 15 residues. V was cut by 4 bases and J by 0 bases, with 12 bases left in between. Germline assignment: CDR1 MNHEY and CDR2 SMNVEV (reference sequence). In DNA form, the CDR3 reads TGTGCCAGCAGTTCCTACAGGGACTCTAACTATGGCTACACCTTC. This translates into CASSSYRDSNYGYTF.

The chain uses TRBV5-1 and TRBJ1-2; the D gene is possibly TRBD1 (5 bases). Per the germline V gene, CDR1 is SGHRS and CDR2 is YFSETQ. Trimming took 4 bases from V and 5 from J, leaving 15 bases between them. The length of the CDR3 is 14 residues. The CDR3 spells CASSPGHPGYGYTF. CDR3 nucleotide sequence: TGCGCCAGCAGCCCCGGACACCCTGGGTATGGCTACACCTTC.

The gene calls are TRBV10-3 and TRBJ2-3; D tentatively fits TRBD1 or TRBD2 (5 bases each). The V gene lost 2 bases and the J gene lost 5 bases, with 11 bases spanning the gap. The CDR3 runs 14 residues. The germline CDR1 and CDR2 sequences are ENHRY and SYGVKD. CDR3 residues: CAISERGAGDTQYF. As DNA, the CDR3 is TGTGCCATCAGTGAGAGAGGGGCAGGAGATACGCAGTATTTT.

A remark on this clone: One base separates it from a far larger clone, so it is likely a read error. Distinct nucleotide sequences in the sample also encode this CDR3. The chain recombines TRBV30 with TRBJ2-3; D call uncertain. The CDR3 loop spans 12 amino acids. The germline CDR1 and CDR2 sequences are GTSNPN and SVGIG (reference sequence). CDR3 amino acids: CAWSTATDTQYF. The CDR3 DNA reads TGTGCCTGGAGTACGGCCACAGATACACAGTATTTT.

V gene TRBV28 combines with J gene TRBJ2-1; D is uncertain. Germline V gene lookup returns CDR1 MDHEN and CDR2 SYDVKM. The CDR3 totals 14 residues. The V end was cut by 5 bases, the J end by 0 bases, with 8 bases between. CDR3 sequence (DNA): TGTGCCAGCAGTCCTAGGAGCTCCTACAATGAGCAGTTCTTC. As protein: CASSPRSSYNEQFF.

About this clone itself: This sequence is one base from a far larger clone and is likely a read error. The chain has TRBV30 and TRBJ2-5; possible D gene TRBD1, 6 bases. The CDR3 length is 14 residues. Germline V lookup: CDR1 GTSNPN, CDR2 SVGIG (reference sequence). The CDR3 spells CSWSRQVRQETQYF. CDR3 coding DNA: TGTTCCTGGAGCCGACAGGTTCGACAAGAGACCCAGTACTTC.